The 16 T cell receptor beta chains below come from one sample, sequenced in a study of blood T cell repertoires in COVID-19. Repertoires were generated with immunoSEQ multiplex PCR, while TCRdb's copy carries only in-frame clones and drops some. The table lists 150,000 to 180,000 clones, approximately 85% of them singletons. The sequenced sample was peripheral blood. The origin of the receptors is a man in his 60s with COVID-19, enrolled during active disease.

The V call is TRBV10-3, the J call TRBJ1-5; a possible D gene is TRBD1 (5 bases). V lost 6 bases, J lost 1 base, and 13 bases lay in between. This CDR3 has 15 amino acids. Germline CDR1 reads ENHRY; CDR2 reads SYGVKD. The CDR3 loop reads CAISDGGGSNQPQHF. In DNA, the CDR3 is TGTGCCATCAGCGACGGGGGAGGGAGCAATCAGCCCCAGCATTTT.

This clone has more than one count but fewer than ten. The chain joins TRBV7-9 to TRBJ1-6, with 8 bases identical to TRBD1. Losses at the gene ends were 2 bases for V and 8 bases for J; bases not matched to a gene: 5. The CDR3 runs 15 residues. From germline, CDR1 is SEHNR and CDR2 FQNEAQ (reference sequence). CDR3 residues: CASSLPATGDSPLHF. The DNA of the CDR3 is TGTGCCAGCAGCTTACCGGCGACAGGGGATTCACCCCTCCACTTT.

The V call is TRBV5-1, the J call TRBJ1-4; D is unresolved. V lost 4 bases and J lost 0, with 10 bases in between. This CDR3 contains 15 residues. Germline lookup yields CDR1 SGHRS and CDR2 YFSETQ. CDR3 amino acids: CASSPTGTTNEKLFF. In DNA form, the CDR3 reads TGCGCCAGCAGCCCGACGGGGACAACTAATGAAAAACTGTTTTTT.

The V gene is TRBV6-2 or TRBV6-3, the J gene TRBJ2-3; perhaps TRBD2 as D (6 bases). CDR1 is MNHEY and CDR2 is SVGEGT in the germline V gene. This CDR3 region has 16 residues. V was cut by 2 bases and J by 2 bases, with 14 bases left in between. This CDR3 reads CASSYGGAWNTDTQYF. CDR3 DNA: TGTGCCAGCAGTTACGGAGGGGCCTGGAACACAGATACGCAGTATTTT.

The CDR3 bases are TGCAGCGTTGCGGGGGATGGCTACACCTTC. Translation gives CSVAGDGYTF. The gene calls are TRBV29-1 and TRBJ1-2; the D gene is possibly TRBD1 (5 bases). From germline, CDR1 is SQVTM and CDR2 ANQGSEA. This CDR3 is built from 10 residues. Trimming left V 4 bases short and J 6 bases short, with 6 bases between.

The chain recombines TRBV3-1 (or the pseudogene TRBV3-2) with TRBJ1-4, with unresolved D. The CDR3 extends over 16 amino acids. V shed 1 base and J shed 6 bases, with 15 bases lying between them. Per germline, CDR1 LGHDT and CDR2 YNNKEL (reference sequence). This CDR3 is CASSQVSTPKDEKLFF. The CDR3 DNA is TGTGCCAGCAGCCAAGTCTCGACTCCTAAGGATGAAAAACTGTTTTTT.

The chain uses TRBV24-1 and TRBJ2-1, with a tentative D call TRBD1 (5 bases). Trimming cost V 3 bases and J 2 bases, with 25 bases left between them. Per the germline V gene, CDR1 is KGHDR and CDR2 is SFDVKD. The CDR3 sequence is 20 residues long. The CDR3 nucleotides read TGTGCCACCAGTGATCCCCGGACGTACAGGAAAAACACACCCTACAATGAGCAGTTCTTC. It is translated as CATSDPRTYRKNTPYNEQFF.

The CDR3 region has the DNA TGTGCCACCAGTGGCTCATACAGGGGGCTCGGCAATGAGCAGTTCTTC. Amino acid sequence: CATSGSYRGLGNEQFF. The J gene is TRBJ2-1, the V gene TRBV24-1, with 9 bases identical to TRBD1. CDR3 length: 16 amino acids. The germline gives CDR1 KGHDR, CDR2 SFDVKD. Germline trimming cut 5 bases from V and 6 bases from J; bases unmatched to any gene: 10.

This chain links TRBV3-1 (or the pseudogene TRBV3-2) with TRBJ2-7; the match to TRBD2 covers 11 bases. V lost 1 base to trimming and J lost 6 bases; unmatched junction nucleotides: 5. Looked up from germline, CDR1 is LGHDT and CDR2 is YNNKEL (reference sequence). The CDR3 totals 15 residues. CDR3 sequence: CASSQGVAGGVEQYF. The DNA of the CDR3 is TGTGCCAGCAGCCAAGGCGTAGCGGGGGGGGTCGAGCAGTACTTC.

This clone was seen only a few times. The rearrangement uses TRBV4-3 and TRBJ2-7; TRBD1 might be the D (5 bases). The V end was cut by 0 bases, the J end by 4 bases, with 16 bases between. Germline V gene data show CDR1 as LGHNA and CDR2 as YSLEER. The CDR3 is 16 amino acids. The DNA of the CDR3 is TGCGCCAGCAGCCAAGAACCGACAGCAGGACCTTACGAGCAGTACTTC. Protein product: CASSQEPTAGPYEQYF.

The rearrangement joins TRBV19 to TRBJ1-4, with 7 bases lining up with TRBD1. Germline V CDR1 and CDR2: LNHDA, SQIVND (reference sequence). The ends lost 3 bases at V and 3 bases at J; junction bases unmatched: 4. The CDR3 sequence is 15 residues long. The CDR3 sequence is CASSIVGTANEKLFF. DNA of the CDR3: TGTGCCAGTAGTATCGTCGGGACAGCTAATGAAAAACTGTTTTTT.

The rearrangement uses TRBV4-1 and TRBJ2-3, with 8 bases aligning to TRBD1. This CDR3 spans 17 amino acids. Germline loops: CDR1 MGHRA, CDR2 YSYEKL. Trimming took 1 base from V and 1 from J; bases not matched to a gene: 7. The CDR3: CASSQVHRGSGTDTQYF. The CDR3 DNA is TGCGCCAGCAGCCAAGTCCACAGGGGGTCGGGCACAGATACGCAGTATTTT.

The V and J genes are TRBV27 and TRBJ1-5; 8 nucleotides agree with TRBD1. The germline V gene encodes CDR1 MNHEY and CDR2 SMNVEV (reference sequence). Losses at the gene ends were 2 bases for V and 2 bases for J; bases not matched to a gene: 8. The length of the CDR3 is 17 residues. The CDR3 DNA follows: TGTGCCAGCAGTTTAATAGGACAGGGCATCGGCAATCAGCCCCAGCATTTT. It specifies CASSLIGQGIGNQPQHF.

The rearrangement uses TRBV6-5 and TRBJ1-5; maybe TRBD1 (6 bases). V lost 2 bases and J 2 bases, leaving 13 bases between the germline ends. This CDR3 is 16 amino acids long. Looked up from germline, CDR1 is MNHEY and CDR2 is SVGAGI. The CDR3 spells CASSYIGRGGNQPQHF. As DNA, the CDR3 is TGTGCCAGCAGTTACATCGGCAGGGGCGGCAATCAGCCCCAGCATTTT.

This clone has a handful of counts. The V and J genes are TRBV29-1 and TRBJ2-2; 7 bases fit TRBD1. Germline assignment: CDR1 SQVTM and CDR2 ANQGSEA. The CDR3 is 14 residues long. The junction had 5 bases not matched to a gene; V was cut back by 7 bases and J by 0 bases. The CDR3 region is CSAKGQSNTGELFF. The CDR3 nucleotides are TGCAGCGCGAAGGGACAGTCGAACACCGGGGAGCTGTTTTTT.

The chain employs TRBV5-5 and TRBJ2-7; D uncertain. This CDR3 comprises 14 residues. Germline CDR1 is SGHKS and CDR2 is YYEKEE (reference sequence). The V end was cut by 2 bases, the J end by 0 bases, with 9 bases between. Here the CDR3 reads CASSLLADSYEQYF. CDR3 in DNA: TGTGCCAGCAGCTTATTAGCAGACTCCTACGAGCAGTACTTC.